This T cell receptor (beta chain) is from a study of tumor-infiltrating lymphocytes in localized non-small cell lung cancer. Study-wide background: Patients included smokers and never-smokers with various histologies, some sampled after neoadjuvant chemotherapy. From each patient, both tumor and uninvolved lung, non-adjacent to tumor, were sampled.

About this clone: Antigen unknown. One end of the junction does not line up with germline, which may come from a read error.

Data came from immunoSEQ multiplex PCR; TCRdb stores just in-frame clones and leaves some out. The sample records about 8,400 clones, 77% being singletons. Germline V gene lookup returns CDR1 MNHNY and CDR2 SVGAGI (reference sequence). The CDR3 contains 15 residues. Notes on the study in general: Available tissue quantity limited TCR sequencing to a patient subset.

The sequence was collected from a human donor with non-small cell lung cancer. The sequenced sample was lung tumor tissue. The rearrangement uses TRBV6-6 and TRBJ1-5; D call uncertain. Here the CDR3 reads CASGWDWSSNQPQHF. CDR3 sequence (DNA): TGTGCCAGCGGCTGGGATTGGAGTAGCAACCAGCCCCAGCATTTT.